These 10 T cell receptor beta chains were sequenced from one sample in a study of shared clonotypes between healthy human individuals. Sequenced by immunoSEQ multiplex PCR; TCRdb stores in-frame clones only, minus some. The repertoire includes some 1,900,000 clones, approximately 94% of them detected once, and 1% to 1.5% sits in the top ten. It was CD45RO-negative cells, positively selected for CCR7, that made up naive CD8 cells, with terminally differentiated effector memory CD45RA+ cells excluded. Sequencing was carried out using naive CD8+ T cells sorted from blood. These receptor sequences come from a man aged 18 to 30 in good health.

On this clone itself: Other nucleotide sequences from this sample produce the same CDR3. CDR3 amino acids: CASSITGTSDEQYF. As DNA, the CDR3 is TGTGCCAGTAGTATTACCGGGACTAGCGACGAGCAGTACTTC. The gene calls are TRBV19 and TRBJ2-7; 10 bases are a match to TRBD2. Trimming cost V 3 bases and J 5 bases; bases outside gene matches: 4. Germline V lookup: CDR1 LNHDA, CDR2 SQIVND (reference sequence). This CDR3 is built from 14 residues.

With regard to this clone: At the DNA level, this CDR3 is encoded by other sequences in the same sample as well. The chain is built from TRBV5-6 and TRBJ1-1; D remains ambiguous. V lost 0 bases and J 2 bases, leaving 5 bases between the germline ends. The CDR3 extends over 13 amino acids. Germline CDR1 and CDR2: SGHDT and YYEEEE. CDR3: CASSLAGNTEAFF. The CDR3 DNA follows: TGTGCCAGCAGCTTGGCTGGAAACACTGAAGCTTTCTTT.

V usage is TRBV5-1 and J usage is TRBJ2-7; 11 bases are a match to TRBD2. With 1 base clipped from V and 5 bases from J, the junction kept 5 bases outside the gene matches. This CDR3 is 15 amino acids long. Germline assignment: CDR1 SGHRS and CDR2 YFSETQ. Written as DNA, the CDR3 is TGCGCCAGCAGCTTGCTAGCGGGAGGTGTCGACGAGCAGTACTTC. Translation gives CASSLLAGGVDEQYF.

The chain is built from TRBV5-1 and TRBJ2-3, with D perhaps TRBD1 or TRBD2 (6 bases each). The CDR3 consists of 16 residues. V lost 2 bases to trimming and J lost 0 bases, with 13 bases between them. Germline CDR1 reads SGHRS; CDR2 reads YFSETQ. The CDR3 DNA reads as TGCGCCAGCAGCTTACCTACAGGGACTAGCACAGATACGCAGTATTTT. Protein product: CASSLPTGTSTDTQYF. Full variable domain (rest looked up from reference TRBV5-1 and TRBJ2-3): KAGVTQTPRYLIKTRGQQVTLSCSPISGHRSVSWYQQTPGQGLQFLFEYFSETQRNKGNFPGRFSGRQFSNSRSEMNVSTLELGDSALYLCASSLPTGTSTDTQYFGPGTRLTVL.

Only one count was recorded for this clone. This rearrangement joins TRBV9 to TRBJ2-7; D gene ambiguous. The germline V gene encodes CDR1 SGDLS and CDR2 YYNGEE. The CDR3 has 16 amino acids. The V end was cut by 3 bases, the J end by 1 base, with 17 bases between. The CDR3 region is CASSDPRDAASYEQYF. CDR3 coding DNA: TGTGCCAGCAGCGACCCCCGAGACGCAGCATCCTACGAGCAGTACTTC.

This chain links TRBV4-1 with TRBJ2-1, with D tentatively TRBD1 (6 bases). The CDR3 extends over 14 amino acids. CDR1 MGHRA and CDR2 YSYEKL come from the germline V gene. Trimming shortened V by 1 base and J by 9 bases, and 13 bases separated the two germline ends. The CDR3 loop reads CASSQGRGPGEQFF. CDR3 nucleotide sequence: TGCGCCAGCAGCCAAGGCAGGGGCCCCGGTGAGCAGTTCTTC.

The chain couples TRBV6-5 to TRBJ1-1, with 7 bases lining up with TRBD1. The germline CDR1 and CDR2 sequences are MNHEY and SVGAGI. This CDR3 is built from 15 residues. After removal of 7 bases from V and 5 bases from J, the junction contained 13 bases not matched to a gene. The CDR3 DNA is TGTGCCAGCACCCTACAGGGGAGCCTGGGGACTGAAGCTTTCTTT. This translates into CASTLQGSLGTEAFF.

V and J are TRBV2 and TRBJ2-1, with 9 bases lining up with TRBD2. Germline values: CDR1 SNHLY, CDR2 FYNNEI. The CDR3 sequence is 15 residues long. Trimming cost V 8 bases and J 2 bases; bases outside gene matches: 7. CDR3 region: CASEEGGRAYNEQFF. The DNA of the CDR3 is TGTGCCAGCGAGGAGGGCGGGAGGGCCTACAATGAGCAGTTCTTC.

Remarks on this clone: Other DNA sequences within the sample encode an identical CDR3. The V gene is TRBV7-9, the J gene TRBJ1-4, with D tentatively TRBD1 (5 bases). The CDR3 is 12 residues long. Trimming removed 5 bases at V and 8 bases at J, with 9 bases between. CDR1 is SEHNR, CDR2 FQNEAQ, per germline (reference sequence). The CDR3 spells CASSPDREKLFF. CDR3 nucleotides: TGTGCCAGCAGCCCAGACAGAGAAAAACTGTTTTTT. The full variable domain, its missing parts supplied by reference TRBV7-9 and TRBJ1-4, is DTGVSQNPRHKITKRGQNVTFRCDPISEHNRLYWYRQTLGQGPEFLTYFQNEAQLEKSRLLSDRFSAERPKGSFSTLEIQRTEQGDSAMYLCASSPDREKLFFGSGTQLSVL.

The chain is built from TRBV7-6 and TRBJ2-3; TRBD1 aligns across 7 bases. Germline V gene sequence: CDR1 SGHVS, CDR2 FNYEAQ. V lost 5 bases to trimming and J lost 4 bases; unmatched junction nucleotides: 15. The CDR3 sequence is 17 residues long. The CDR3 nucleotides are TGTGCCAGCAGCGGGGCAGGGGGTGCGGATTATGCAGATACGCAGTATTTT. Translation: CASSGAGGADYADTQYF.